These 2 T cell receptor beta chains were all obtained from the same sample, sequenced in a study of monozygotic twins with inflammatory bowel disease. TCRdb re-called the 5' RACE reads, yielding one record per CDR3 amino acid sequence without DNA. This sample's table reports about 450,000 distinct CDR3 sequences. Sequenced input: blood. These receptors all stem from a human donor with ulcerative colitis or Crohn's disease, or a healthy co-twin of an affected twin (not recorded which).

The chain carries TRBV20-1 and TRBJ2-5; TCRdb gives TRBD1 as the D gene, but with no DNA this cannot be confirmed. Germline lookup yields CDR1 DFQATT and CDR2 SNEGSKA (reference sequence). There are 14 residues in the CDR3. CDR3 sequence reads: CSARETVLQETQYF.

CDR3 loop: CASSPAAGTVYGYTF. V gene TRBV28 combines with J gene TRBJ1-2; without DNA, the TCRdb call of TRBD1 cannot be checked. Germline loops: CDR1 MDHEN, CDR2 SYDVKM. The CDR3 is 15 amino acids.